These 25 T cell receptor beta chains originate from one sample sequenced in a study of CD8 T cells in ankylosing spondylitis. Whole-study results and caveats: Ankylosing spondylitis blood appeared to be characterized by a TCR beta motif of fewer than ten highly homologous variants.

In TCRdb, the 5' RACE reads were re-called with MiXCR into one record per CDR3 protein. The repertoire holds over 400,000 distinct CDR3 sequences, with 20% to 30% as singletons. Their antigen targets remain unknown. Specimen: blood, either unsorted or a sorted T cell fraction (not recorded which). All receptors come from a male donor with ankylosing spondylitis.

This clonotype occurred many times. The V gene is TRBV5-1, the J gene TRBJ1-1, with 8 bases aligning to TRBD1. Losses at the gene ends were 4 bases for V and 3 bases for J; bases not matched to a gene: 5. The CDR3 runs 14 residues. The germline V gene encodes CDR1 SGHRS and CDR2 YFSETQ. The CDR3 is CASSLQDRDTEAFF. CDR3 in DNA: TGCGCCAGCAGCCTCCAGGACAGGGACACTGAAGCTTTCTTT.

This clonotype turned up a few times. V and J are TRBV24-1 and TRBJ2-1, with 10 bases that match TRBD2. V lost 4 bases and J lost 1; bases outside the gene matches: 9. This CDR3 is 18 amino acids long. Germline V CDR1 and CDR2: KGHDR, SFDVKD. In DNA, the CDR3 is TGTGCCACCAGTGAGCGGAGCGGGAGGGCCGGATCCTACAATGAGCAGTTCTTC. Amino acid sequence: CATSERSGRAGSYNEQFF.

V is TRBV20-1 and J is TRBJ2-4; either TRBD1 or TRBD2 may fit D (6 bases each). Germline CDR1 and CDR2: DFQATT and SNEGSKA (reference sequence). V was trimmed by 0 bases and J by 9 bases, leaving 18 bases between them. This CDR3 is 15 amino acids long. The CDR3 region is CSARDRRGDSSIQYF. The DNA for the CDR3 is TGCAGTGCTAGAGATAGGAGGGGGGACTCAAGCATTCAGTACTTC.

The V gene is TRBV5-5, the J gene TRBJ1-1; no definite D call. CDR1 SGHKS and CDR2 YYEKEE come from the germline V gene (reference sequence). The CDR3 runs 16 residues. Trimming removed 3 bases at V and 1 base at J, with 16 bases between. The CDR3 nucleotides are TGTGCCAGCAGCTCGCGACGTGTAGGGTCGAACACTGAAGCTTTCTTT. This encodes CASSSRRVGSNTEAFF.

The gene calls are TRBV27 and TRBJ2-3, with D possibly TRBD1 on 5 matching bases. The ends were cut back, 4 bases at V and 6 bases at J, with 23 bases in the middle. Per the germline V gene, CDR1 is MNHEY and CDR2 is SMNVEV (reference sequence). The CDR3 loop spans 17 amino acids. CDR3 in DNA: TGTGCCAGCAGTTCCCCCATGCGGACACGGCTGGCGGATACGCAGTATTTT. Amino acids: CASSSPMRTRLADTQYF.

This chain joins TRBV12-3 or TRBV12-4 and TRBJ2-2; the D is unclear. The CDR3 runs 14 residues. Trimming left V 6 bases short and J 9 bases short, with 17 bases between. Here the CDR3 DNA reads TGTGCCAGCAGCTCCCAGTCTGTATACCGGGAGCTGTTTTTT. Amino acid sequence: CASSSQSVYRELFF.

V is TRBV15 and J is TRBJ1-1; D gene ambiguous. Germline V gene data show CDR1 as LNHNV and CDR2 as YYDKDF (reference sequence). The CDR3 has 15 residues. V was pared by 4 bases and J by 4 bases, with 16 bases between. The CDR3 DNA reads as TGTGCCACCAGCAAAGAGAGGTCACGGTCCACTGAAGCTTTCTTT. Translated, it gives CATSKERSRSTEAFF. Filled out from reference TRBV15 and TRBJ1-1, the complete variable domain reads DAMVIQNPRYQVTQFGKPVTLSCSQTLNHNVMYWYQQKSSQAPKLLFHYYDKDFNNEADTPDNFQSRRPNTSFCFLDIRSPGLGDTAMYLCATSKERSRSTEAFFGQGTRLTVV.

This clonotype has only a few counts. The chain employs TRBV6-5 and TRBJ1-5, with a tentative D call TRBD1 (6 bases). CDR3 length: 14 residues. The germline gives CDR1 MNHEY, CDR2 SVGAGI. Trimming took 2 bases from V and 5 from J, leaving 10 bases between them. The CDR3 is CASSYRAGDQPQHF. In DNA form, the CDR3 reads TGTGCCAGCAGTTACCGGGCAGGGGATCAGCCCCAGCATTTT.

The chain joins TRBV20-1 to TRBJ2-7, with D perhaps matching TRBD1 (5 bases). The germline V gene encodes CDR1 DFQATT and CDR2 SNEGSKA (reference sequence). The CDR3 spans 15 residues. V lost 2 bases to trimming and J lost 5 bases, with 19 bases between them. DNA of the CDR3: TGCAGTGCTAGATCCCCCTCGACAGATGCCAACGAGCAGTACTTC. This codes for CSARSPSTDANEQYF.

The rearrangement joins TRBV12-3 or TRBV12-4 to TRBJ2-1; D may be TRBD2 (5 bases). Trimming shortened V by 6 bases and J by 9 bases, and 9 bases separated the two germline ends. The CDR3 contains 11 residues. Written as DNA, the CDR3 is TGTGCCAGCAGGGGGAGAGGTGAGCAGTTCTTC. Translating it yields CASRGRGEQFF.

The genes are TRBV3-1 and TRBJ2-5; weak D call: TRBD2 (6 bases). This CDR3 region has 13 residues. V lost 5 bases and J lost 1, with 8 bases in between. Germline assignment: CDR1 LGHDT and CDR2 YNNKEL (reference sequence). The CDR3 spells CASSGGTQETQYF. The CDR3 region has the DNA TGTGCCAGCAGCGGGGGGACCCAAGAGACCCAGTACTTC.

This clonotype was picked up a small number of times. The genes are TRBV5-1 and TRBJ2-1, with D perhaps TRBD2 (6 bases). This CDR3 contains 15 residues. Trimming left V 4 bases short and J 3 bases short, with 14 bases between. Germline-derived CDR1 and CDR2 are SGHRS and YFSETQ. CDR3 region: CASSPRDSFYNEQFF. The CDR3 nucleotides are TGCGCCAGCAGCCCTAGGGACTCGTTCTACAATGAGCAGTTCTTC.

The CDR3: CASSLDLIGLARNEQFF. In DNA, the CDR3 is TGTGCCAGCAGCTTAGATCTAATAGGACTAGCTAGGAATGAGCAGTTCTTC. The rearrangement joins TRBV11-2 to TRBJ2-1; 8 nucleotides match TRBD2. V lost 0 bases to trimming and J lost 7 bases; unmatched junction nucleotides: 11. CDR3 length: 17 amino acids. Germline lookup yields CDR1 SGHAT and CDR2 FQNNGV.

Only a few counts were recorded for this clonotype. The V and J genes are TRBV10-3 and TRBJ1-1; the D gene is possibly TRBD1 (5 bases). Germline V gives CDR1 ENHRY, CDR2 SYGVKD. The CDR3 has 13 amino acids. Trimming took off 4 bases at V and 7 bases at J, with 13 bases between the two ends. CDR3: CAISGQPGDEAFF. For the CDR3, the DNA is TGTGCCATCAGTGGACAGCCGGGAGATGAAGCTTTCTTT.

The CDR3 bases are TGTGCCAGCAGCCCCCGACTAGCGGGAGGGCCGGTATTGACAGATACGCAGTATTTT. Encoded protein: CASSPRLAGGPVLTDTQYF. The chain employs TRBV7-8 and TRBJ2-3; 14 positions agree with TRBD2. Looked up from germline, CDR1 is SGHVS and CDR2 is FQNEAQ. The length of the CDR3 is 19 residues. Germline trimming cut 5 bases from V and 3 bases from J; bases unmatched to any gene: 13.

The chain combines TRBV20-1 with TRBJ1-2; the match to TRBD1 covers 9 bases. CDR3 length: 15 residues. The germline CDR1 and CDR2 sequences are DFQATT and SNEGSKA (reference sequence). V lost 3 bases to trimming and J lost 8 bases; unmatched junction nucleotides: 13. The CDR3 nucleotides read TGCAGTGCTAGTCAGCTGGACAGGGGACCAAGCGGCTACACCTTC. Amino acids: CSASQLDRGPSGYTF.

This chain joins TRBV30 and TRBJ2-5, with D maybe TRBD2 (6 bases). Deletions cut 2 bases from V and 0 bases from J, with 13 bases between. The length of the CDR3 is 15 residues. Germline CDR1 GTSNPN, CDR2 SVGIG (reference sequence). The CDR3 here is CAWSRGTSYQETQYF. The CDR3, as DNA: TGTGCCTGGAGTCGTGGGACTTCGTACCAAGAGACCCAGTACTTC.

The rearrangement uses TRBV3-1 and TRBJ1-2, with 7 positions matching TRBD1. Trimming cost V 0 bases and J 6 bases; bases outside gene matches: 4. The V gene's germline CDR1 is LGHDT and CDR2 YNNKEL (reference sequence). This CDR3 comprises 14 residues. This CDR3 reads CASSQEGGGDGYTF. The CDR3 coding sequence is TGTGCCAGCAGCCAAGAAGGAGGGGGCGATGGCTACACCTTC.

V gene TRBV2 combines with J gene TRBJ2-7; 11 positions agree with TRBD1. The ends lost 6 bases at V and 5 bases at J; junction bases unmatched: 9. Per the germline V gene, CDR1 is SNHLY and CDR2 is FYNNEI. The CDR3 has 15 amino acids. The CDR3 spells CASRLPGTGGNEQYF. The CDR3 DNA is TGTGCCAGCAGACTCCCCGGGACAGGGGGGAACGAGCAGTACTTC.

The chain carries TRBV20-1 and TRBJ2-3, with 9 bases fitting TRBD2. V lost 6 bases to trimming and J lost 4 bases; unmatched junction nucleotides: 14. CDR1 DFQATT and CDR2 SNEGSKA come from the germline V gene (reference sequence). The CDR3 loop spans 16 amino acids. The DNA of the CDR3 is TGCAGTGCCTGGGGTAGCGGGAGTGGGGGGCCAGATACGCAGTATTTT. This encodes CSAWGSGSGGPDTQYF.

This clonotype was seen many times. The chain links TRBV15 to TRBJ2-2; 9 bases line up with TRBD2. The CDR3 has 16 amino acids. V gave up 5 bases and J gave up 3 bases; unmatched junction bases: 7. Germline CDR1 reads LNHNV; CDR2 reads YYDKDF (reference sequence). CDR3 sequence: CATSGLAGEDTGELFF. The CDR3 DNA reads TGTGCCACCAGCGGTTTAGCGGGAGAGGACACCGGGGAGCTGTTTTTT.

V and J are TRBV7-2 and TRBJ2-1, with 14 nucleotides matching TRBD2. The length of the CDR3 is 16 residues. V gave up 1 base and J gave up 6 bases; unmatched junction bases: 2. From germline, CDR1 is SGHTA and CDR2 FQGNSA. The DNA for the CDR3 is TGTGCCAGCAGCTTAGGACTAGCGGGGGGGGTCAATGAGCAGTTCTTC. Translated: CASSLGLAGGVNEQFF.

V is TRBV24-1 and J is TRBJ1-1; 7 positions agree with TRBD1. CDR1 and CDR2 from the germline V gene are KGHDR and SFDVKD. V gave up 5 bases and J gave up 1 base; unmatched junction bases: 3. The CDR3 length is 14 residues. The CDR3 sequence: CATSGNRGNTEAFF. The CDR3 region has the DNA TGTGCCACCAGTGGCAACAGGGGGAACACTGAAGCTTTCTTT.

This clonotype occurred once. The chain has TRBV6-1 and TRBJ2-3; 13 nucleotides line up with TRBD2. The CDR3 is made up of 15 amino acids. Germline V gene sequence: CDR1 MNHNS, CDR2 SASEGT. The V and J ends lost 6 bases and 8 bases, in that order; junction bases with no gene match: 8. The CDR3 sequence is CASRPGLAGMFTQYF. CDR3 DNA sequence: TGTGCCAGCAGACCGGGACTAGCGGGGATGTTTACGCAGTATTTT.

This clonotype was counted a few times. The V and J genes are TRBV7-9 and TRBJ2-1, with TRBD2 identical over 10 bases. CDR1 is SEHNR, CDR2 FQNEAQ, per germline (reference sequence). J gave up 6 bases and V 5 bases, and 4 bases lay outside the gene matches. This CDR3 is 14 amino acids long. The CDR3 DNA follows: TGTGCCAGCAGCGCCAGCGGGAGGGCCAATGAGCAGTTCTTC. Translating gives CASSASGRANEQFF.